The clone carrying this T cell receptor (beta chain) was detected a few times. Separate cDNA molecules each had unique molecular identifiers attached to them. MiXCR was run by TCRdb on the 5' RACE reads, yielding one entry per CDR3 protein. Of tens of thousands of distinct CDR3 sequences in the sample, 15% to 19% were seen once. The CDR3 runs 14 residues. The ends lost 5 bases at V and 2 bases at J; junction bases unmatched: 4. The V gene's germline CDR1 is MNHEY and CDR2 SMNVEV (reference sequence). The data derive from a study of early T cells in non-severe SARS-CoV-2 infection. This sequence was found in an adult who was a healthcare worker with PCR-confirmed SARS-CoV-2 infection or an uninfected control (not recorded which). Material: whole blood. This chain joins TRBV27 and TRBJ2-7; 9 positions agree with TRBD2. CDR3 region: CASSPSGAAYEQYF. The CDR3 region has the DNA TGTGCCAGCAGTCCTAGCGGGGCTGCCTACGAGCAGTACTTC.